This TCR beta chain is from a study of T cells after yellow fever vaccination. Germline V gene data show CDR1 as SGHNT and CDR2 as YYREEE (reference sequence). The CDR3 is 15 amino acids. V was trimmed by 2 bases and J by 7 bases, leaving 18 bases between them. There are a few counts of this clonotype. 5'RACE template switching produced TCR cDNA carrying a universal primer site and UMIs. MiXCR was run by TCRdb on the 5' RACE reads, yielding one entry per CDR3 protein. The repertoire has 350,000 to 450,000 distinct CDR3 sequences, 6% to 8% of them found once; the top ten carry over 12%. The sequence came from a man aged 30 to 45 who received the YFV17D yellow fever vaccine. The chain is built from TRBV5-4 and TRBJ2-5, with a tentative D call TRBD2 (6 bases). The material sequenced was PBMCs, taken 5 days after the yellow fever booster vaccination. Written as DNA, the CDR3 is TGTGCCAGCAGCTTCGCGGGGCAGGGTTTTGTGACCCAGTACTTC. Translating it yields CASSFAGQGFVTQYF.